Following are 21 T cell receptor beta chains from one sample sequenced in a study of identical twins. TCRdb recomputed calls from the 5' RACE reads with MiXCR, one row per CDR3 protein. The data show hundreds of thousands of distinct CDR3 sequences, roughly 6% seen once. Sequencing was carried out using naive T cells sorted from blood. These receptors came from a man aged 18 to 30 in good health.

This clonotype has ten or more counts. The rearrangement uses TRBV14 and TRBJ2-5; D is possibly TRBD1 (6 bases). Germline loops: CDR1 SGHDN, CDR2 FVKESK. Trimming took 1 base from V and 4 from J, leaving 19 bases between them. There are 17 residues in the CDR3. CDR3 residues: CASSQVSPGQRGETQYF. CDR3 nucleotide sequence: TGTGCCAGCAGCCAAGTATCACCGGGACAACGGGGAGAGACCCAGTACTTC.

This clonotype was picked up a small number of times. The chain uses TRBV7-6 and TRBJ2-3; 12 bases are a match to TRBD2. CDR1 and CDR2 from the germline V gene are SGHVS and FNYEAQ. The CDR3 consists of 15 residues. With 4 bases clipped from V and 2 bases from J, the junction kept 1 base outside the gene matches. CDR3 in DNA: TGTGCCAGCAGCTCTAGCGGGAGGGACACAGATACGCAGTATTTT. Translation gives CASSSSGRDTDTQYF.

The rearrangement uses TRBV11-2 and TRBJ2-7; the match to TRBD2 covers 11 bases. The V gene's germline CDR1 is SGHAT and CDR2 FQNNGV. This CDR3 has 14 residues. With 1 base clipped from V and 6 bases from J, the junction kept 2 bases outside the gene matches. CDR3 bases: TGTGCCAGCAGCTTAGGACTAGCGGGGCTCGAGCAGTACGTC. Translated: CASSLGLAGLEQYV.

This clonotype was seen only a few times. The chain links TRBV12-3 or TRBV12-4 to TRBJ1-2, with D possibly TRBD1 on 5 matching bases. The V and J ends lost 5 bases and 5 bases respectively, with 9 bases between them. This CDR3 has 12 amino acids. The CDR3 DNA reads as TGTGCCAGCAGTCAGACAGTTTATGGCTACACCTTC. It codes for CASSQTVYGYTF.

The sample holds a few counts of this clonotype. One end of the junction is discordant with germline, which a read error may explain. The J gene is TRBJ2-5, the V gene TRBV5-6; D is perhaps TRBD2 (5 bases). The CDR3 spans 13 residues. The germline V gene encodes CDR1 SGHDT and CDR2 YYEEEE. The CDR3, as DNA: TGTGCCAGCAGCTTGGACAAGCGGTATTCCCCAAACTTC. Translated: CASSLDKRYSPNF.

The table lists this clonotype with a few counts. V usage is TRBV6-1 and J usage is TRBJ1-1, with TRBD1 identical over 8 bases. Trimming removed 4 bases from V and 1 base from J; junction bases left unmatched: 14. The length of the CDR3 is 18 residues. Germline V gene data show CDR1 as MNHNS and CDR2 as SASEGT. CDR3 in amino acids: CASSAVDTGTGGNTEAFF. The DNA for the CDR3 is TGTGCCAGCAGTGCTGTTGATACCGGGACAGGCGGGAACACTGAAGCTTTCTTT.

This clonotype was seen only a few times. CDR3 coding DNA: TGTGCCAGCCTGATGGGGGAGCGGACCTGCGAGCAGTACGTC. It translates to CASLMGERTCEQYV. This sequence joins TRBV27 and TRBJ2-7, with D tentatively TRBD1 or TRBD2 (5 bases each). The germline V and J ends were trimmed by 8 bases and 6 bases, with 20 bases remaining between them. The CDR3 has 14 amino acids. Germline CDR1 is MNHEY and CDR2 is SMNVEV (reference sequence).

This clonotype was observed a handful of times. The chain employs TRBV3-1 and TRBJ2-3; D could derive from TRBD1 or TRBD2 (6 bases each). CDR3 length equals 16 residues. CDR1 and CDR2 (germline): LGHDT, YNNKEL (reference sequence). Trimming left V 2 bases short and J 3 bases short, with 15 bases between. Here the CDR3 DNA reads TGTGCCAGCAGCCAACGTCGGGGGCAACGTACAGATACGCAGTATTTT. This translates into CASSQRRGQRTDTQYF.

The chain joins TRBV7-7 to TRBJ2-1, with D possibly being TRBD2 (5 bases). This CDR3 is built from 15 residues. CDR1 SSHAT and CDR2 FNYEAQ come from the germline V gene (reference sequence). The V end was cut by 5 bases, the J end by 0 bases, with 11 bases between. The chain's CDR3 is CASSQDWRSYNEQFF. DNA for the CDR3: TGTGCCAGCAGCCAGGACTGGCGCTCCTACAATGAGCAGTTCTTC.

This clonotype was seen many times. This rearrangement joins TRBV7-9 to TRBJ2-1; 7 nucleotides agree with TRBD1. Trimming removed 5 bases from V and 10 bases from J; junction bases left unmatched: 5. This CDR3 is 12 amino acids long. The V gene's germline CDR1 is SEHNR and CDR2 FQNEAQ (reference sequence). The CDR3 here is CASSPQGREQFF. CDR3 bases: TGTGCCAGCAGCCCACAGGGGCGGGAGCAGTTCTTC.

This clonotype occurred many times. The rearrangement uses TRBV10-3 and TRBJ2-1; 10 bases fit TRBD2. The V gene's germline CDR1 is ENHRY and CDR2 SYGVKD. CDR3 length: 14 amino acids. V gave up 5 bases and J gave up 5 bases; unmatched junction bases: 3. The CDR3, as DNA: TGTGCCATCAGTATAGCGGGAGGTAACAATGAGCAGTTCTTC. It encodes CAISIAGGNNEQFF.

The V gene is TRBV20-1, the J gene TRBJ2-1; D may be TRBD1 or TRBD2 (5 bases each). Germline CDR1 reads DFQATT; CDR2 reads SNEGSKA (reference sequence). The CDR3 is 15 residues long. Trimming took 5 bases from V and 2 from J, leaving 16 bases between them. The CDR3 region is CSADVSGRPYNEQFF. The CDR3 DNA is TGCAGTGCTGACGTTTCGGGGCGACCCTACAATGAGCAGTTCTTC.

At least ten counts were recorded for this clonotype. The chain couples TRBV11-1 to TRBJ2-1; 11 bases are a match to TRBD2. V was pared by 8 bases and J by 4 bases, with 22 bases of the junction left unmatched. CDR3 size: 20 residues. Germline V CDR1 and CDR2: SGHAT, FQDESV (reference sequence). The CDR3 loop reads CASEVDSSGLAGHAYNEQFF. For the CDR3, the DNA is TGTGCCAGCGAGGTCGACAGCTCAGGACTAGCGGGCCACGCATACAATGAGCAGTTCTTC. Filled out from reference TRBV11-1 and TRBJ2-1, the complete variable domain reads EAEVAQSPRYKITEKSQAVAFWCDPISGHATLYWYRQILGQGPELLVQFQDESVVDDSQLPKDRFSAERLKGVDSTLKIQPAELGDSAMYLCASEVDSSGLAGHAYNEQFFGPGTRLTVL.

This clonotype was recorded at least ten times. J is TRBJ2-3 and V is TRBV6-1, with a tentative D call TRBD1 (6 bases). The CDR3 covers 16 residues. The V gene's germline CDR1 is MNHNS and CDR2 SASEGT. V was pared by 5 bases and J by 0 bases, with 15 bases between. CDR3 sequence reads: CASSMTWTASTDTQYF. The CDR3, as DNA: TGTGCCAGCAGTATGACTTGGACAGCTAGCACAGATACGCAGTATTTT.

A few counts support this clonotype. The rearrangement uses TRBV4-2 and TRBJ2-7; maybe TRBD2 (6 bases). The V gene lost 4 bases and the J gene lost 3 bases, with 19 bases spanning the gap. Per germline, CDR1 LGHNA and CDR2 YNFKEQ. This CDR3 has 16 residues. This chain's CDR3 is CASSLDFRRDFYEQYV. The CDR3 nucleotides read TGTGCCAGCAGCCTCGACTTCCGGCGGGACTTCTACGAGCAGTACGTC.

Only a few counts were recorded for this clonotype. As DNA, the CDR3 is TGTGCCTGGAGGGACACTACGGGCCCAATTAATCAGCCCCAGCATTTT. Amino acid sequence: CAWRDTTGPINQPQHF. The rearrangement joins TRBV30 to TRBJ1-5, with D possibly TRBD1 on 5 matching bases. Looked up from germline, CDR1 is GTSNPN and CDR2 is SVGIG (reference sequence). The CDR3 loop spans 16 amino acids. V gave up 3 bases and J gave up 4 bases, with 19 bases separating them.

The chain carries TRBV5-1 and TRBJ2-6; 7 bases are shared with TRBD2. Germline loops: CDR1 SGHRS, CDR2 YFSETQ. V trimming: 4 bases; J trimming: 4 bases; junction bases outside the gene matches: 14. The CDR3 runs to 18 residues. CDR3 loop: CASSANSAGVPGANVLTF. As DNA, the CDR3 is TGCGCCAGCAGCGCCAATTCTGCGGGAGTGCCCGGGGCCAACGTCCTGACTTTC.

The chain has TRBV6-5 and TRBJ2-3, with D possibly TRBD2 on 5 matching bases. This CDR3 is 16 amino acids long. V lost 1 base to trimming and J lost 2 bases, with 13 bases between them. CDR1 is MNHEY and CDR2 is SVGAGI in the germline V gene. The CDR3 spells CASSYLFRLATDTQYF. CDR3 DNA: TGTGCCAGCAGTTACTTATTCCGTCTAGCCACAGATACGCAGTATTTT.

This clonotype showed up many times. V is TRBV12-3 or TRBV12-4 and J is TRBJ1-2; D not resolved. CDR3 length: 12 amino acids. V lost 4 bases, J lost 8 bases, and 11 bases lay in between. The CDR3 is CASSSRAGGYTF. The DNA for the CDR3 is TGTGCCAGCAGTTCCCGGGCCGGCGGCTACACCTTC.

This clonotype came up many times. The chain employs TRBV7-6 and TRBJ2-2, with D hard to call. Trimming stripped 5 bases from V and 0 bases from J, with 19 bases between. This CDR3 region has 18 residues. Per the germline V gene, CDR1 is SGHVS and CDR2 is FNYEAQ. CDR3 nucleotide sequence: TGTGCCAGCAGCCACTTGGCCCGACAAGTTTCGAACACCGGGGAGCTGTTTTTT. Translated: CASSHLARQVSNTGELFF.

The chain employs TRBV15 and TRBJ1-2; 11 nucleotides line up with TRBD1. CDR3 length: 17 residues. V shed 5 bases and J 0 bases; nucleotides not matched to a gene: 8. The V gene's germline CDR1 is LNHNV and CDR2 YYDKDF (reference sequence). The CDR3 nucleotides are TGTGCCACCAGCCCCGGGGACAGGGGGAGGACTAACTATGGCTACACCTTC. It yields the protein CATSPGDRGRTNYGYTF. The full variable domain, with the rest looked up from reference TRBV15 and TRBJ1-2, is DAMVIQNPRYQVTQFGKPVTLSCSQTLNHNVMYWYQQKSSQAPKLLFHYYDKDFNNEADTPDNFQSRRPNTSFCFLDIRSPGLGDTAMYLCATSPGDRGRTNYGYTFGSGTRLTVV.